These T cell receptor beta chains were read from a single sample in a study of PD-1 blockade in classical Hodgkin lymphoma. The assay was immunoSEQ multiplex PCR, and TCRdb's table has in-frame clones only and misses some. The data show tens of thousands of clones, approximately 78% seen once. The sequences come from peripheral blood mononuclear cells (PBMCs), collected before the fourth cycle of nivolumab. The receptor source for this set is a human donor with classical Hodgkin lymphoma. Each CDR3 is given with its conserved first and last residue. A D gene is named only where the DNA matches it firmly. Size is omitted from some rows. Given values are once, few, many or a class for expanded clones.

cdr3_length	d_call	v_call	j_call	clone_size	cdr3_aa	cdr3_nt
14	TRBD1	TRBV15	TRBJ1-2	once	CATSSPGQPYGYTF	TGTGCCACCAGCAGCCCGGGACAGCCCTATGGCTACACCTTC
13	NA	TRBV30	TRBJ2-6	NA	CAWTGSGANVLTF	TGTGCCTGGACGGGGTCTGGGGCCAACGTCCTGACTTTC
16	NA	TRBV9	TRBJ1-2	NA	CASSVAVGPDAYGYTF	TGTGCCAGCAGCGTAGCTGTCGGCCCTGACGCTTATGGCTACACCTTC
15	NA	TRBV28	TRBJ2-2	NA	CASSISGVWGGKLFF	TGTGCCAGCAGTATAAGTGGGGTCTGGGGAGGAAAGCTGTTTTTT
17	NA	TRBV2	TRBJ1-2	few	CASSEEWVWGANYGYTF	TGTGCCAGCAGTGAAGAGTGGGTGTGGGGGGCTAACTATGGCTACACCTTC
18	NA	TRBV5-1	TRBJ2-6	NA	CASTGQLSLSSGANVLTF	TGCGCCAGCACCGGACAGCTTTCCTTAAGCTCTGGGGCCAACGTCCTGACTTTC
16	NA	TRBV11-3	TRBJ1-5	few	CASTDKPRRPYQPQHF	TGTGCCAGCACTGACAAACCCCGCAGACCATATCAGCCCCAGCATTTT
15	TRBD2	TRBV27	TRBJ2-1	NA	CASSFLAGGYNEQFF	TGTGCCAGCAGTTTCCTAGCGGGGGGCTACAATGAGCAGTTCTTC
13	NA	TRBV28	TRBJ2-7	NA	CASSFTGLYEQYF	TGTGCCAGCAGTTTTACGGGGCTCTACGAGCAGTACTTC
11	NA	TRBV6-5	TRBJ1-1	NA	CASSYQGAAAF	TGTGCCAGCAGTTACCAGGGAGCAGCTGCGTTT
11	NA	TRBV28	TRBJ1-1	NA	CASSSGREAFF	TGTGCCAGCAGTTCCGGGCGTGAAGCTTTCTTT
11	NA	TRBV11-3	TRBJ2-3	NA	CASRGGGTQYF	TGTGCCAGCAGGGGGGGAGGTACGCAGTATTTT
15	TRBD1	TRBV11-3	TRBJ2-7	NA	CASQYTGTGRGEQYF	TGTGCCAGCCAATACACCGGGACAGGGAGGGGCGAGCAGTACTTC
16	TRBD1	TRBV7-9	TRBJ1-5	NA	CASSLGTGGRYQPQHF	TGTGCCAGCAGCTTAGGGACAGGGGGCAGATATCAGCCCCAGCATTTT
16	NA	TRBV5-1	TRBJ2-1	NA	CASSLIGGGFGDEQFF	TGCGCCAGCAGCTTGATCGGCGGGGGCTTTGGGGATGAGCAGTTCTTC
14	NA	TRBV7-2	TRBJ1-1	NA	CASSLGTVNTEAFF	TGTGCCAGCAGCTTAGGAACAGTGAACACTGAAGCTTTCTTT
12	NA	TRBV6-6	TRBJ1-5	NA	CASSYASQPQHF	TGTGCCAGCAGTTACGCCAGCCAGCCCCAGCATTTT
16	NA	TRBV10-3	TRBJ1-6	once	CAISGQGISYNSPLHF	TGTGCCATCAGTGGTCAGGGGATCTCCTATAATTCACCCCTCCACTTT
13	NA	TRBV7-2	TRBJ1-1	NA	CASRNRGGTEAFF	TGTGCCAGCAGGAATAGGGGTGGCACTGAAGCTTTCTTT
15	NA	TRBV9	TRBJ1-5	few	CASSATGSWDQPQHF	TGTGCCAGCAGCGCCACAGGGTCCTGGGATCAGCCCCAGCATTTT
13	NA	TRBV10-3	TRBJ2-3	once	CAISEGVTDTQYF	TGTGCCATCAGTGAAGGGGTCACAGATACGCAGTATTTT
15	NA	TRBV4-3	TRBJ2-2	NA	CASSQERGGYRELFF	TGCGCCAGCAGCCAAGAGAGGGGCGGTTATCGGGAGCTGTTTTTT
14	NA	TRBV5-1	TRBJ1-4	NA	CASSLEGLGEKLFF	TGCGCCAGCAGCTTGGAAGGACTAGGGGAAAAACTGTTTTTT
12	NA	TRBV27	TRBJ1-2	NA	CASSSPRGGYTF	TGTGCCAGCAGTTCCCCCCGGGGAGGCTACACCTTC
13	NA	TRBV2	TRBJ1-1	NA	CASRVVELAEAFF	TGTGCCAGCAGGGTCGTCGAACTGGCTGAAGCTTTCTTT
16	NA	TRBV2	TRBJ2-2	NA	CASSEQGGGGTGELFF	TGTGCCAGCAGTGAACAGGGAGGAGGAGGGACCGGGGAGCTGTTTTTT
13	NA	TRBV7-2	TRBJ1-6	NA	CAFQWTPNSPLHF	TGTGCCTTCCAGTGGACCCCCAATTCACCCCTCCACTTT